This T cell receptor (beta chain) was identified during a study of blood T cell repertoires in COVID-19. Study as a whole: The United States, Italy and Spain supplied acute and convalescent COVID-19 samples. T cells, B-cell-depleted T cells, or PBMCs supplied cDNA or gDNA.

Germline CDR1 SGHRS, CDR2 YFSETQ. Trimming removed 4 bases at V and 2 bases at J, with 7 bases between. The CDR3 runs 12 residues. Source study methods: Amplified reference gene primers provided the basis for estimating nucleated cell counts. Using immunoSEQ multiplex PCR, the repertoire was profiled, and TCRdb retains in-frame clones only, with some absent. That table gives V, J and clone size, and the DNA gave D and trimming. Of some 100,000 clones in the sample, roughly 86% were seen once. The sequence came from a man aged 50 or older with acute or convalescent COVID-19. The chain recombines TRBV5-1 with TRBJ2-7; D perhaps matches TRBD1 (5 bases). Sequenced material: peripheral blood. The CDR3 sequence is CASSRGTYEQYF. As DNA, the CDR3 is TGCGCCAGCAGCAGGGGAACCTACGAGCAGTACTTC.